This TCR beta chain stems from a study of T-cell reconstitution after alpha-beta-depleted transplantation in children (TCRdb year 2016). Regarding the complete study: The study quantitatively tracked T-cell immune reconstitution after TCRalphabeta/CD19-depleted allogeneic hematopoietic cell transplantation in children using TCR repertoire profiling.

This sample's treatment or condition label indicates: allogeneic hematopoietic cell transplantation with graft depleted of TCRalphabeta T cells and CD19 B cells. The transplant recipients were children given TCRalphabeta/CD19-depleted allogeneic hematopoietic cell grafts. The library was built by means of PCR. Instrument on record: Illumina HiSeq 2500. TCR libraries were prepared with molecular barcoding, using unique molecular identifiers to normalize TCRbeta repertoire quantification. TCRdb reprocessing: public reads trimmed at Q25 with fastp, clones called with MiXCR, in-frame beta chains kept. CDR3 protein duplicates are merged, each entry listing the most common genes and DNA. The sample data list about 580,000 distinct CDR3 sequences, and 20% to 25% of these were observed just once. The ten largest make up roughly an eighth of the sample. Results and caveats for the whole study, not just this receptor: In some patients, the high TCRbeta diversity seen at day 60 was put down to recipient T cells and intrathymic progenitors that had survived conditioning. The apparently early recovery of alphabetaT-cell counts about two months after transplant reportedly depended on only several hundred rapidly expanded clones that came from non-depleted graft cells. Over the following months the frequencies of hyperexpanded clones went down, and after one year T-cell counts and TCRbeta diversity were mostly credited to newly produced T cells.

The CDR3 covers 12 residues, taking in both the cysteine and the phenylalanine. The kept DNA is CDR3 alone, 36 bases in frame from the first base. CDR1 and CDR2, per the germline V gene (reference sequence), are DFQATT and SNEGSKA. Trimming removed 5 bases from V and 0 bases from J, leaving 8 bases between the germline ends. In this sample, this clonotype turned up a few times. Its antigen is still unknown. Base qualities are not provided; no much larger clone lies one nucleotide away. Sequenced here: PBMCs, mostly from graft donor cells, sampled 360 days after TCRalphabeta/CD19-depleted stem cell transplant. This TCR was recovered from a boy less than two years old who had a stem cell transplant for acute myeloid leukemia, so the T cells may come from the graft donor. Recombination linked TRBV20-1 to TRBJ2-7, with the D gene uncertain. The nucleotides read TGCAGTGCTGCTGCCCACTCCTACGAGCAGTACTTC. The translation is CSAAAHSYEQYF.